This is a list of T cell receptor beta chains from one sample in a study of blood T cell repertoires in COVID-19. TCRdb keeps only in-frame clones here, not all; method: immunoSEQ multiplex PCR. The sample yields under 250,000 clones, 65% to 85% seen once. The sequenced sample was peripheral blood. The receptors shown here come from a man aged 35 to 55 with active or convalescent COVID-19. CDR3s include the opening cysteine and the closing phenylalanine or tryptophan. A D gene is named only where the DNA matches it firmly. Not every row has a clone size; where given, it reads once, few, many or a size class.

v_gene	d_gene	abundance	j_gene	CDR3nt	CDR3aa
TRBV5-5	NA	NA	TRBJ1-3	TGTGCCAGCAGCGCACAGATCTCTGGAAACACCATATATTTT	CASSAQISGNTIYF
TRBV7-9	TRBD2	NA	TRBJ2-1	TGTGCCAGCAGCTCCTTAGCGGGACTCATCCCCCATGAGCAGTTCTTC	CASSSLAGLIPHEQFF
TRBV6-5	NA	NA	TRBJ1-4	TGTGCCAGCAGTTATGGACAGCCGACGGGTGAAAAACTGTTTTTT	CASSYGQPTGEKLFF
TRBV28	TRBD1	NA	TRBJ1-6	TGTGCCAGCAGTTTGGGAGACAGGGACGGGTTACCCCTCCACTTT	CASSLGDRDGLPLHF
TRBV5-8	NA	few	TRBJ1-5	TGTGCCAGCAGCTTGGCTGGGAGGAATCAGCCCCAGCATTTT	CASSLAGRNQPQHF
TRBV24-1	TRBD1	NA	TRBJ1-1	TGTGCCACCAGTGATGAACGGGCCGGGACAGGGAGATCGGAAGCTTTCTTT	CATSDERAGTGRSEAFF
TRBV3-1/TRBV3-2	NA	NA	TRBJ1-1	TGTGCCAGCAGCCCCCCAGGGGAACCTGAAGCTTTCTTT	CASSPPGEPEAFF
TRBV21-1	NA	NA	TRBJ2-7	TGTGCCAGCAGCAACGTAGGGGCGAGACGGTTCTTCGAGCAGTACTTC	CASSNVGARRFFEQYF
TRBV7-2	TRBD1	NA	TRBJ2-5	TGTGCCAGCAGCTTAGGTCCCCAGGGGGCGAGGGAGACCCAGTACTTC	CASSLGPQGARETQYF
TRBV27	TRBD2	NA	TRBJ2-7	TGTGCCAGCAGTTTATTTCCTAGCGGGGTCTACGAGCAGTACTTC	CASSLFPSGVYEQYF
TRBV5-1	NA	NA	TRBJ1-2	TGCGCCAGCACCCGAGGGAGTCCCGACGTCGAATATGATGGCTACACCTTC	CASTRGSPDVEYDGYTF
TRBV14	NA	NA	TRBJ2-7	TGTGCCAGCAGCTCCACTCTCACGGGCTACGAGCAGTACTTC	CASSSTLTGYEQYF
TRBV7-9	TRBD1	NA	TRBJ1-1	TGTGCCAGCAGCTTGCAAGGGGGCGCGGACACTGAAGCTTTCTTT	CASSLQGGADTEAFF
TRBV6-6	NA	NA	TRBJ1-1	TGTGCCAGCAGTACCCACCAGACAAACACTGAAGCTTTCTTT	CASSTHQTNTEAFF
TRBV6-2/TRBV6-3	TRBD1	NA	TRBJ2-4	TGTGCCAGCAGTAGGACAGGGCAGGTCATTCAGTACTTC	CASSRTGQVIQYF
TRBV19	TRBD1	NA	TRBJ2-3	TGTGCCAGTAGTACCGGACAGGGGGAGGCAGATACGCAGTATTTT	CASSTGQGEADTQYF
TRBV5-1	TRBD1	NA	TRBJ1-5	TGCGCCAGCAGCCCACAGGGGGCGCGGGGTCAGCCCCAGCATTTT	CASSPQGARGQPQHF
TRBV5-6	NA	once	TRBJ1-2	TGTGCCAGCAGCTTAGCGGGTGGCTACACCTTC	CASSLAGGYTF
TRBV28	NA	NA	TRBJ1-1	TGTGCCCTGCGAGGAGGGGATGGAAGGAACACTGAAGCTTTCTTT	CALRGGDGRNTEAFF
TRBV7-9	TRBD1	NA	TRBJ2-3	TGTGCCAGTATGGGACAGTTAACAGATACGCAGTATTTT	CASMGQLTDTQYF
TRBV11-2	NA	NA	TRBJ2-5	TGTGCCAGCAGCCCGAGAACTGGGACAACCGTTAAGGAGACCCAGTACTTC	CASSPRTGTTVKETQYF
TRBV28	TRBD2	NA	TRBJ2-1	TGTGCCAGCAGTGGGGCTAGCGGGAGCTTAAATGAGCAGTTCTTC	CASSGASGSLNEQFF
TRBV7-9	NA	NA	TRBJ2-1	TGTGCCAGCACCCCCATAGGGGACAATGAGCAGTTCTTC	CASTPIGDNEQFF
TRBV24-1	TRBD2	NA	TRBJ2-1	TGTGCCACCAGTTTATCAGTAGGACTAGCGGGAGTAAATGAGCAGTTCTTC	CATSLSVGLAGVNEQFF
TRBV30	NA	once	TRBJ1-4	TGTGCCTGGAGTGTACTAGGCCCTAATGAAAAACTGTTTTTT	CAWSVLGPNEKLFF
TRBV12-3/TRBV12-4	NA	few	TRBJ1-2	TGTGCCAGCAGTTTCGGTGGGGCGGGCTACACCTTC	CASSFGGAGYTF
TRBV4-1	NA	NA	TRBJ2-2	TGCGCCAGCAGCCAAGATGAACAATACACCGGGGAGCTGTTTTTT	CASSQDEQYTGELFF
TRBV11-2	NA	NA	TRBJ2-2	TGTGCCAGCAGCCGAACGACTAGAGGGGCCGGGGAGCTGTTTTTT	CASSRTTRGAGELFF
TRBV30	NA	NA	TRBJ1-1	TGTGCCTGGAGTAGGGACTCTGGCACTGAAGCTTTCTTT	CAWSRDSGTEAFF
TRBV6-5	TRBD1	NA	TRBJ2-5	TGTGCCAGCAGCCGAGTTCAGGGGGCCTGGGAGACCCAGTACTTC	CASSRVQGAWETQYF
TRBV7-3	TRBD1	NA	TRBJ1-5	TGTGCCAGCAGCTCGACAGGGGGGCAGCCCCAGCATTTT	CASSSTGGQPQHF
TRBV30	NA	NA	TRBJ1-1	TGTGCCTGGAGCCCGACAGGGAACACTGAAGCTTTCTTT	CAWSPTGNTEAFF
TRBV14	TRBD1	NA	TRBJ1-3	TGTGCCAGCAGCCAACCGGGACAGGGAAACACCATATATTTT	CASSQPGQGNTIYF
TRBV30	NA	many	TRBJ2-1	TGTGCCTGGAGTCGGACTCTCTCCTACAATGAGCAGTTCTTC	CAWSRTLSYNEQFF
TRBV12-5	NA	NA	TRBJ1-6	TGTGCTAGTGGTTTGGTACTCGGGGGGACCGATAATTCACCCCTCCACTTT	CASGLVLGGTDNSPLHF
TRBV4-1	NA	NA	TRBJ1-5	TGCGCCAGCAGCCAAGCGGGAACCAATCAGCCCCAGCATTTT	CASSQAGTNQPQHF
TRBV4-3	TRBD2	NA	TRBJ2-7	TGCGCCAGCAGCCAAGATCAAGCGGGGGGCCCCTACGAGCAGTACTTC	CASSQDQAGGPYEQYF
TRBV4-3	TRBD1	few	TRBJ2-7	TGCGCCAGCAGCCATTCCGCGACAGGGGAGAGCTACGAGCAGTACTTC	CASSHSATGESYEQYF
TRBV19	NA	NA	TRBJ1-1	TGTGCCTCTAAGGGAGGGACTTCCTACACTGAAGCTTTCTTT	CASKGGTSYTEAFF
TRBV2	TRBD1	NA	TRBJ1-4	TGTGCCAGCAAGGGACAGACTGATGCAACTAATGAAAAACTGTTTTTT	CASKGQTDATNEKLFF
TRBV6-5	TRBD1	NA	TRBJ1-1	TGTGCCAGCAGTCAGGACAGGGCGAACACTGAAGCTTTCTTT	CASSQDRANTEAFF
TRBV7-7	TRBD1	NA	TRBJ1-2	TGTGCTAGCAGCTCCCCGGACAGGGTATATGGCTACACCTTC	CASSSPDRVYGYTF
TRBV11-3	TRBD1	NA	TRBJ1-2	TGTGCCAGCAGCTTCTCACCGGGACAGGCTTTTGGCTACACCTTC	CASSFSPGQAFGYTF
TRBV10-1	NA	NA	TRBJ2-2	TGCGCCAGCAGCAGAGGGGGAACGGGTTTGGGGGAGCTGTTTTTT	CASSRGGTGLGELFF
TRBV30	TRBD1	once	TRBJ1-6	TGTGCCTGGGGGCCGGGACAGGGATCACCCCTCCACTTT	CAWGPGQGSPLHF
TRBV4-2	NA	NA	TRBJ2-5	TGTGCCAGCAGCCAACCGGGACTCGAAGAGACCCAGTACTTC	CASSQPGLEETQYF
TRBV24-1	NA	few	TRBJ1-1	TGTGCCACCAGTGCAGGGGCGACTGAAGCTTTCTTT	CATSAGATEAFF
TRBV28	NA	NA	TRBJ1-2	TGTGCCAGCAGTCCTGGGGGGGTCGGCTACACCTTC	CASSPGGVGYTF
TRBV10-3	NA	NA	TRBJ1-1	TGTGCCATCGCATCGCGGGAATGGAACACTGAAGCTTTCTTT	CAIASREWNTEAFF
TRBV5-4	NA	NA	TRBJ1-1	TGTGCCAGCAGCTTGGGCCTCGGCAGGGACACTGAAGCTTTCTTT	CASSLGLGRDTEAFF
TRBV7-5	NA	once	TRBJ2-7	TGTGTCAGAAGCTTAGCAGCGAGTAGCGGGGGCTACGAGCAGTACTTC	CVRSLAASSGGYEQYF